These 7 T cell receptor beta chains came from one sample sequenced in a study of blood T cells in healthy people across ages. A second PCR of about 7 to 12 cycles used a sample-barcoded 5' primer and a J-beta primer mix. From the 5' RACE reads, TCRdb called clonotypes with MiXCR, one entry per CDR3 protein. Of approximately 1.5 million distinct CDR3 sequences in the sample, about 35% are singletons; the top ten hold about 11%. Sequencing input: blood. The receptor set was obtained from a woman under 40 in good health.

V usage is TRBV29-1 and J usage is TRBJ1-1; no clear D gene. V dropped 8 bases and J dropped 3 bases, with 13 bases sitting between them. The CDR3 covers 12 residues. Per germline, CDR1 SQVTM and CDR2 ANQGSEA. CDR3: CSLRTEDTEAFF. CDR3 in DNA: TGCAGCTTACGGACGGAGGACACTGAAGCTTTCTTT.

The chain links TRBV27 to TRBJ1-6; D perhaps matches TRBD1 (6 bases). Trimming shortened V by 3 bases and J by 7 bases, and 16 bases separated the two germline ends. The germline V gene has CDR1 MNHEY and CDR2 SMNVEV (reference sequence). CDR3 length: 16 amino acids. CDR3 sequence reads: CASSFLQGDSNSPLHF. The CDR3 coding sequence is TGTGCCAGCAGTTTCCTACAGGGTGACTCCAATTCACCCCTCCACTTT.

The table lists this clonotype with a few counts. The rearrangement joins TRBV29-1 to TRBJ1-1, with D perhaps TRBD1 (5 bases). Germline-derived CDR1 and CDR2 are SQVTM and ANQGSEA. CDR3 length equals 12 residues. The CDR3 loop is CSGGSGFTEAFF. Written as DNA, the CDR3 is TGCAGTGGCGGCTCAGGGTTCACTGAAGCTTTCTTT. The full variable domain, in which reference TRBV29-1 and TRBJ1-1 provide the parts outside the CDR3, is SAVISQKPSRDICQRGTSLTIQCQVDSQVTMMFWYRQQPGQSLTLIATANQGSEATYESGFVIDKFPISRPNLTFSTLTVSNMSPEDSSIYLCSGGSGFTEAFFGQGTRLTVV.

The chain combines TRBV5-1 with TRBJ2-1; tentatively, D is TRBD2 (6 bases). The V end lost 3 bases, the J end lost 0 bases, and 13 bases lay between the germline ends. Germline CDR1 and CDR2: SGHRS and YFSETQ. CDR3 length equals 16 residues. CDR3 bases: TGCGCCAGCAGCTGGGCTGGGGGGAGCTCCTACAATGAGCAGTTCTTC. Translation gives CASSWAGGSSYNEQFF.

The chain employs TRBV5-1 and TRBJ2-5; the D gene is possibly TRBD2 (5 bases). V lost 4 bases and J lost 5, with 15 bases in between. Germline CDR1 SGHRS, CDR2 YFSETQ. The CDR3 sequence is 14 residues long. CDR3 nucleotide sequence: TGCGCCAGCAGCCCAGACTACACCAGGGAGACCCAGTACTTC. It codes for CASSPDYTRETQYF.

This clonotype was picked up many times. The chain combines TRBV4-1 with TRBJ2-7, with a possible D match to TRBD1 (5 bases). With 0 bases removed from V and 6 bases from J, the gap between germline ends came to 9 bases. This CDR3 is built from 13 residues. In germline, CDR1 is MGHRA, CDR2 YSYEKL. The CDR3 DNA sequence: TGCGCCAGCAGCCAAGAGGGGCGGTTCGAGCAGTACTTC. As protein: CASSQEGRFEQYF.

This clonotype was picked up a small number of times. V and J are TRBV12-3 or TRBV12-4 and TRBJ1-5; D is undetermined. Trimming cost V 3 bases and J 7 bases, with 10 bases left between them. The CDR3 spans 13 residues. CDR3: CASSLMVSQPQHF. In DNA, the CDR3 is TGTGCCAGCAGTTTGATGGTCTCGCAGCCCCAGCATTTT.